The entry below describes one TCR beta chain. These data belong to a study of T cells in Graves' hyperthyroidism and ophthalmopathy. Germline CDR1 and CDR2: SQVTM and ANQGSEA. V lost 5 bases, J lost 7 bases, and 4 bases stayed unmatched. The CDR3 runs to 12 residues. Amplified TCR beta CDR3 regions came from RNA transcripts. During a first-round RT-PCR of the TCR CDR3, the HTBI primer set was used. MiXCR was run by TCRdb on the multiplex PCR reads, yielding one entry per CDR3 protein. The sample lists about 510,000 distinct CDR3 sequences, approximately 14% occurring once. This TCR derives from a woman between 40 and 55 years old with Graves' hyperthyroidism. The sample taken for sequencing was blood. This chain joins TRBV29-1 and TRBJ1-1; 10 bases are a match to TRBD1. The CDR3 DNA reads TGCAGCGTTTCCCGGGACAGGGGTGAAGCTTTCTTT. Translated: CSVSRDRGEAFF.